Reported below is one T cell receptor (beta chain). What it recognizes is unknown. The sample comes from a study of radiotherapy plus CTLA-4 blockade in lung cancer. Turning to the study itself: There were objective responses in over 15% of patients, and 30% to 35% had disease control. The study, taken as a whole, reports: Increased serum interferon-beta after radiation also reportedly predicted response strongly. Once radiotherapy plus ipilimumab had been given, TCR clones derived from tumor expanded in blood.

V was trimmed by 5 bases and J by 6 bases, leaving 10 bases between them. CDR3 length: 13 amino acids. Germline lookup yields CDR1 LNHDA and CDR2 SQIVND (reference sequence). Libraries were prepared by immunoSEQ multiplex PCR; TCRdb keeps only in-frame clonotypes and omits some of them. Altogether about 40,000 clones are present, 70% to 90% being singletons, with the ten largest covering roughly 22%. The chain joins TRBV19 to TRBJ2-2; D is possibly TRBD1 (6 bases). The clonotype comes from a human donor with non-small cell lung cancer whose response to radiotherapy plus ipilimumab could not be evaluated. The input for sequencing was peripheral blood, taken from a patient treated with radiotherapy plus ipilimumab. CDR3 coding DNA: TGTGCCAGTAGTCCCCGACAGGCCGGGGAGCTGTTTTTT. Its protein product is CASSPRQAGELFF.